One and the same sample provided the 11 T cell receptor beta chains below, sequenced in a study of blood T cell repertoires in COVID-19. Sequencing was performed with immunoSEQ multiplex PCR; in TCRdb, only in-frame clones are kept and a portion is missing. The table lists around 210,000 clones, approximately 85% of them singletons. Sequencing was performed on peripheral blood. These receptors were collected from a man over 45 with COVID-19, enrolled during active disease.

The chain has TRBV3-1 (or the pseudogene TRBV3-2) and TRBJ1-2; D may be TRBD1 (5 bases). Trimming removed 1 base from V and 5 bases from J, with 20 bases in between. From germline, CDR1 is LGHDT and CDR2 YNNKEL (reference sequence). The CDR3 runs to 17 residues. Here the CDR3 reads CASSQVIPMQGGYGYTF. The CDR3 DNA reads as TGTGCCAGCAGCCAAGTTATCCCCATGCAGGGCGGATATGGCTACACCTTC.

This chain links TRBV12-3 or TRBV12-4 with TRBJ1-4; D gene unclear. CDR3 size: 13 residues. The V end was cut by 4 bases, the J end by 6 bases, with 9 bases between. CDR3: CASSWAYHEKLFF. In nucleotides, the CDR3 is TGTGCCAGCAGTTGGGCGTACCATGAAAAACTGTTTTTT.

The chain joins TRBV5-5 to TRBJ1-2; 9 bases map to TRBD1. Trimming removed 1 base from V and 1 base from J; junction bases left unmatched: 2. There are 15 residues in the CDR3. CDR1 SGHKS and CDR2 YYEKEE come from the germline V gene (reference sequence). CDR3 region: CASSLRQGDNYGYTF. CDR3 coding DNA: TGTGCCAGCAGCTTGAGACAGGGGGATAACTATGGCTACACCTTC.

The V call is TRBV7-9, the J call TRBJ1-6; a weak D match, TRBD1 (6 bases). The CDR3 runs 16 residues. Trimming removed 8 bases from V and 8 bases from J, with 22 bases in between. The germline CDR1 and CDR2 sequences are SEHNR and FQNEAQ (reference sequence). CDR3 loop: CASAPLLAGADSPLHF. Written as DNA, the CDR3 is TGTGCCAGCGCTCCCCTGTTGGCAGGGGCAGATTCACCCCTCCACTTT.

This clone occurred once. The genes are TRBV7-8 and TRBJ2-2; D is possibly TRBD1 (6 bases). The V gene lost 5 bases and the J gene lost 7 bases, with 17 bases spanning the gap. The CDR3 consists of 15 residues. Germline V gene sequence: CDR1 SGHVS, CDR2 FQNEAQ. Here the CDR3 DNA reads TGTGCCAGCAGCGCCACACAGGGTCTGGGCGGGGAGCTGTTTTTT. It encodes CASSATQGLGGELFF.

The CDR3 sequence is CASSPPSQGANTIYF. As DNA, the CDR3 is TGTGCCAGCTCACCACCGTCGCAGGGGGCTAACACCATATATTTT. The chain carries TRBV18 and TRBJ1-3; TRBD1 aligns across 8 bases. The CDR3 is 15 amino acids. The J segment lost 7 bases and the V segment lost 0 bases, leaving 5 bases of the junction unmatched. The V gene's germline CDR1 is KGHSH and CDR2 LQKENI.

The chain has TRBV7-2 and TRBJ1-1; tentatively, D is TRBD1 (5 bases). The CDR3 covers 15 residues. Per germline, CDR1 SGHTA and CDR2 FQGNSA. The germline V and J ends were trimmed by 5 bases and 0 bases, with 13 bases remaining between them. CDR3 loop: CASSGRPGLNTEAFF. CDR3 DNA: TGTGCCAGCAGCGGACGTCCAGGGTTGAACACTGAAGCTTTCTTT.

This chain uses TRBV20-1 with TRBJ2-3; possibly TRBD1 for D (6 bases). V lost 7 bases, J lost 5 bases, and 10 bases lay in between. CDR1 DFQATT and CDR2 SNEGSKA come from the germline V gene (reference sequence). This CDR3 has 11 residues. CDR3 protein: CSGGRGDTQYF. The CDR3 bases are TGCAGTGGGGGGCGCGGAGATACGCAGTATTTT.

The V and J genes are TRBV18 and TRBJ2-5; D gene uncertain. Germline V gene sequence: CDR1 KGHSH, CDR2 LQKENI. Trimming removed 2 bases at V and 4 bases at J, with 8 bases between. The CDR3 loop spans 13 amino acids. CDR3 coding DNA: TGTGCCAGCTCACCAAACGCAGGAGAGACCCAGTACTTC. Translated, it gives CASSPNAGETQYF.

The chain couples TRBV19 to TRBJ1-2, with TRBD1 as a possible D gene (6 bases). In germline, CDR1 is LNHDA, CDR2 SQIVND (reference sequence). Between the trimmed V and J ends, which lost 6 bases and 0 bases, there was a span of 11 bases. CDR3 length: 14 residues. CDR3 nucleotides: TGTGCCAGTAGAAACAGGGATCCTAACTATGGCTACACCTTC. Translation: CASRNRDPNYGYTF.

The V and J genes are TRBV19 and TRBJ1-1; D is undetermined. Looked up from germline, CDR1 is LNHDA and CDR2 is SQIVND (reference sequence). The CDR3 runs to 16 residues. Trimming left V 1 base short and J 4 bases short, with 16 bases between. The CDR3 DNA follows: TGTGCCAGTAGTATAGGGTCAGGAGGTCTTCGCACTGAAGCTTTCTTT. As protein: CASSIGSGGLRTEAFF.